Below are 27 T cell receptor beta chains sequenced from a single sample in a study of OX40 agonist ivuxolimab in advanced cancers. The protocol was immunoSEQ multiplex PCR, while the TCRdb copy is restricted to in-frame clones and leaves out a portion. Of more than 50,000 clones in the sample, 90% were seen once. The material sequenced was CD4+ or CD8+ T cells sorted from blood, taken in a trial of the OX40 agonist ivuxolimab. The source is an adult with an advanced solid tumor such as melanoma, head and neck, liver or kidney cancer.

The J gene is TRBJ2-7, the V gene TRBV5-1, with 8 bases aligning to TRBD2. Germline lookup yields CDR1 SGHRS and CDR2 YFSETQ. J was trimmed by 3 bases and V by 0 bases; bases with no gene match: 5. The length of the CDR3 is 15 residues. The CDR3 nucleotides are TGCGCCAGCAGCTTGGAACCGGGACTAGGCTACGAGCAGTACTTC. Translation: CASSLEPGLGYEQYF.

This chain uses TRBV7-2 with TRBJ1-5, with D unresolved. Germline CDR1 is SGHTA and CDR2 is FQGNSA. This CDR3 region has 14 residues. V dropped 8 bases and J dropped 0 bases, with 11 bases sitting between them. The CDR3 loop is CASLQSNSNQPQHF. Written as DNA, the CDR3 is TGTGCCAGCTTGCAGAGTAATAGCAATCAGCCCCAGCATTTT. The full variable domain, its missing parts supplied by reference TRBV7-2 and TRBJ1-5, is GAGVSQSPSNKVTEKGKDVELRCDPISGHTALYWYRQSLGQGLEFLIYFQGNSAPDKSGLPSDRFSAERTGGSVSTLTIQRTQQEDSAVYLCASLQSNSNQPQHFGDGTRLSIL.

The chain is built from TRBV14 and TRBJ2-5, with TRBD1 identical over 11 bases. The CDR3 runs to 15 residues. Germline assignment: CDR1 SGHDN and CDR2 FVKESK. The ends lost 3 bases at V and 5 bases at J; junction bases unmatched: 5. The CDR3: CASSQRTGGRETQYF. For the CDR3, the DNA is TGTGCCAGCAGCCAGAGGACAGGGGGCCGGGAGACCCAGTACTTC.

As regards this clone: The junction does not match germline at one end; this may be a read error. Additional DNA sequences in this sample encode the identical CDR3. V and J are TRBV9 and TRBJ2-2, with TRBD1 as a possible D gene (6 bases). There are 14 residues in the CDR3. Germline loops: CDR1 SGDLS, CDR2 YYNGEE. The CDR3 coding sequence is TGTGCCAGCAGCGTCACAGGGAACGCCGGGGAGCTGTTTTTT. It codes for CASSVTGNAGELFF.

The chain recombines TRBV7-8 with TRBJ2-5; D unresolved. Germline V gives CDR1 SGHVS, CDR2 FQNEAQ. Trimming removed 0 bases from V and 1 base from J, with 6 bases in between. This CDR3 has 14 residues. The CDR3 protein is CASSLAALQETQYF. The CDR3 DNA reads TGTGCCAGCAGCTTAGCAGCGCTCCAAGAGACCCAGTACTTC.

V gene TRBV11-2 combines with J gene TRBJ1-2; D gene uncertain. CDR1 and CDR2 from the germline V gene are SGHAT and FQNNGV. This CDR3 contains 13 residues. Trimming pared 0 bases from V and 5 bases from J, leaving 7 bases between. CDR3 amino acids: CASSLDGPYGYTF. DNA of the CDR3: TGTGCCAGCAGCTTAGATGGACCTTATGGCTACACCTTC.

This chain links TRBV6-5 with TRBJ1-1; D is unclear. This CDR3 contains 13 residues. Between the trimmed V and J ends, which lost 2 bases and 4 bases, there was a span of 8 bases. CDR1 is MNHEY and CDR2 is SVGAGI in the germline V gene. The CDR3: CASSYGVGTEAFF. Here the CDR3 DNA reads TGTGCCAGCAGTTACGGGGTAGGCACTGAAGCTTTCTTT.

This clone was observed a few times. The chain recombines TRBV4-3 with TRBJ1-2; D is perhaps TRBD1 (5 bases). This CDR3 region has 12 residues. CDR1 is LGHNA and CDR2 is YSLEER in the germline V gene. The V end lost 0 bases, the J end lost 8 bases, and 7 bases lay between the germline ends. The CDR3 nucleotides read TGCGCCAGCAGCCAAGAGGCAGGGGGCTACACCTTC. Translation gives CASSQEAGGYTF.

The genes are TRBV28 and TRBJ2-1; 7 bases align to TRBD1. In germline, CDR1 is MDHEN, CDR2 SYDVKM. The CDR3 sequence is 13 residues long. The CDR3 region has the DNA TGTCAAGCCACTTCGAGGGGGCTGGATGAGCAGTTCTTC. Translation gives CQATSRGLDEQFF.

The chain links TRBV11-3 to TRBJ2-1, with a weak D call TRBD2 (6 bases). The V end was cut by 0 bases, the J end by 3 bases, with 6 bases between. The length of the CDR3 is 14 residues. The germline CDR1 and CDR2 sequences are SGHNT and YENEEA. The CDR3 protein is CASSLEGGYNEQFF. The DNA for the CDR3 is TGTGCCAGCAGCTTAGAGGGGGGCTACAATGAGCAGTTCTTC.

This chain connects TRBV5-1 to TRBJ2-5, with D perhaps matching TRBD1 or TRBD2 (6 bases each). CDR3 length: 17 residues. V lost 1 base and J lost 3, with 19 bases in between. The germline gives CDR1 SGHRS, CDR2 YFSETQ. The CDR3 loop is CASSLQVGGASEETQYF. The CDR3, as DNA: TGCGCCAGCAGCTTGCAGGTCGGGGGCGCTTCGGAAGAGACCCAGTACTTC.

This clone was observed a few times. CDR3 sequence: CASRDNSYGYTF. The DNA of the CDR3 is TGTGCCAGCAGGGACAATTCCTATGGCTACACCTTC. The rearrangement uses TRBV5-4 and TRBJ1-2; D might be TRBD1 (5 bases). Germline V lookup: CDR1 SGHNT, CDR2 YYREEE (reference sequence). Trimming took off 5 bases at V and 4 bases at J, with 9 bases between the two ends. There are 12 residues in the CDR3.

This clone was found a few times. The CDR3 DNA sequence: TGTGCCAGCAGTTTAGGACAGGTATTCAATCAGCCCCAGCATTTT. Translation gives CASSLGQVFNQPQHF. The gene calls are TRBV28 and TRBJ1-5; 7 bases line up with TRBD1. Germline V CDR1 and CDR2: MDHEN, SYDVKM. Trimming at V came to 2 bases and at J to 3 bases, leaving 4 bases not matched to a gene. The CDR3 is 15 residues long. Full variable domain (remainder filled in from reference TRBV28 and TRBJ1-5): DVKVTQSSRYLVKRTGEKVFLECVQDMDHENMFWYRQDPGLGLRLIYFSYDVKMKEKGDIPEGYSVSREKKERFSLILESASTNQTSMYLCASSLGQVFNQPQHFGDGTRLSIL.

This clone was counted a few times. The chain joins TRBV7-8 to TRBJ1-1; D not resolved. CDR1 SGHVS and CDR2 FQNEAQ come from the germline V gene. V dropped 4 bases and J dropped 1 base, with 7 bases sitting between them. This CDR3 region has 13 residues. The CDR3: CASSSRRNTEAFF. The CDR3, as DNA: TGTGCCAGCAGCTCCCGACGGAACACTGAAGCTTTCTTT.

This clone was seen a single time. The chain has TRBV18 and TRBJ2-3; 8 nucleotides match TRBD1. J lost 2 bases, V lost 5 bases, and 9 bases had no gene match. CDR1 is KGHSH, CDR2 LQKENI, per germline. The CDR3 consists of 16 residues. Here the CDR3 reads CASSKEGQAFTDTQYF. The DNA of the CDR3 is TGTGCCAGCTCAAAAGAGGGACAGGCCTTCACAGATACGCAGTATTTT.

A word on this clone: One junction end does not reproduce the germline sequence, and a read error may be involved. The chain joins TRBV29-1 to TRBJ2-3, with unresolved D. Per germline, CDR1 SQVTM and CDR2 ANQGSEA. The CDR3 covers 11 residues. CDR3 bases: TGCAGCGCTGAAATGCCAGATACGCAGTATTTT. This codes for CSAEMPDTQYF.

CDR3 in DNA: TGCGCCAGCAGCCAAGCCCAGGGAAGACCCTACGAGCAGTACTTC. Protein: CASSQAQGRPYEQYF. The V gene is TRBV4-3, the J gene TRBJ2-7; D is possibly TRBD1 (5 bases). Trimming removed 1 base at V and 2 bases at J, with 12 bases between. Germline CDR1 LGHNA, CDR2 YSLEER. CDR3 size: 15 residues.

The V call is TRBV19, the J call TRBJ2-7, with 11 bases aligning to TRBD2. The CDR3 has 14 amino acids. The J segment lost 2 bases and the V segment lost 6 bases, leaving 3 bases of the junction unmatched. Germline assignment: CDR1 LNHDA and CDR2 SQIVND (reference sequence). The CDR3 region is CASRTSGATYEQYF. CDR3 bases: TGTGCCAGTAGGACTAGCGGGGCCACCTACGAGCAGTACTTC.

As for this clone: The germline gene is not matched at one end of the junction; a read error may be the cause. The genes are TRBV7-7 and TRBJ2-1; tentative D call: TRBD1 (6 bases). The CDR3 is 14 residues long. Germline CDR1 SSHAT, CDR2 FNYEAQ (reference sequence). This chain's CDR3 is CASSLMDRYNEQFF. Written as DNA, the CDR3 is TGTGCTAGCAGCCTGATGGACAGATACAATGAGCAGTTCTTC.

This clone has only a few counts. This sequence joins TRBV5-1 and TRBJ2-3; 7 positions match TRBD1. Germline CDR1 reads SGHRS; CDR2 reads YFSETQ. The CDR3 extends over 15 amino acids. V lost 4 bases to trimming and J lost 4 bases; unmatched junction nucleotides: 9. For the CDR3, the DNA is TGCGCCAGCAGCCCAGGACCCGACAGGGCAGATACGCAGTATTTT. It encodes CASSPGPDRADTQYF.

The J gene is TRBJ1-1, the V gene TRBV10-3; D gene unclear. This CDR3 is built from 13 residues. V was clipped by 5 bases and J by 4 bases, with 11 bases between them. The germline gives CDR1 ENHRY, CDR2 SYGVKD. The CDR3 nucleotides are TGTGCCATCAGTCAGAGGCGAGGCACTGAAGCTTTCTTT. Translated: CAISQRRGTEAFF.

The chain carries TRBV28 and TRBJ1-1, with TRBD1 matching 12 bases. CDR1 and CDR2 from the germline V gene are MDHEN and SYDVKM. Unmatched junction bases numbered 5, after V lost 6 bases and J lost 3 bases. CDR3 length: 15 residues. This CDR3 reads CASSPGTGGHTEAFF. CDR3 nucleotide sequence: TGTGCCAGCAGCCCCGGGACAGGGGGCCACACTGAAGCTTTCTTT.

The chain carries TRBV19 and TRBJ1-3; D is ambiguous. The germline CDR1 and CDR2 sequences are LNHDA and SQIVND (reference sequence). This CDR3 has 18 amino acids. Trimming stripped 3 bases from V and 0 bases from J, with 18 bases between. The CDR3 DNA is TGTGCCAGTAGTATCGACCCCATCGGGCGTCCCTCTGGAAACACCATATATTTT. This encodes CASSIDPIGRPSGNTIYF.

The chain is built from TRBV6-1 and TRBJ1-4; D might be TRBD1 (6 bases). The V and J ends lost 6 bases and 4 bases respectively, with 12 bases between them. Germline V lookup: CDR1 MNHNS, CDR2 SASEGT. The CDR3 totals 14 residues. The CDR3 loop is CASSLGQSNEKLFF. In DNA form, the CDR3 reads TGTGCCAGCAGCCTCGGACAGAGTAATGAAAAACTGTTTTTT.

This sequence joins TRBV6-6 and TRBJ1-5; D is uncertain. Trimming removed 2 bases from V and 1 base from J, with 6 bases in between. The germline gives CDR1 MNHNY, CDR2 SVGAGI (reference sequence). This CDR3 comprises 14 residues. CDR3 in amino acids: CASSYAQSNQPQHF. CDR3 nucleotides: TGTGCCAGCAGTTACGCCCAGAGCAATCAGCCCCAGCATTTT.

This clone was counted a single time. The CDR3 sequence is CASSLFPGDGYTF. Here the CDR3 DNA reads TGTGCCAGCAGTTTATTCCCAGGCGATGGCTACACCTTC. The chain uses TRBV28 and TRBJ1-2, with D uncertain. Germline V gene lookup returns CDR1 MDHEN and CDR2 SYDVKM. The CDR3 is 13 residues long. The V end lost 1 base, the J end lost 6 bases, and 9 bases lay between the germline ends.

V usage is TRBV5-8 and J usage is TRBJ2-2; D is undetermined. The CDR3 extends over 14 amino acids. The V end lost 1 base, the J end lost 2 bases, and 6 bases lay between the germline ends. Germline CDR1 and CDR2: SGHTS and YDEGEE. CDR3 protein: CASSLSTNTGELFF. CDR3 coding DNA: TGTGCCAGCAGCTTGAGCACCAACACCGGGGAGCTGTTTTTT. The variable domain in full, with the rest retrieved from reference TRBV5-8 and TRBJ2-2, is EAGVTQSPTHLIKTRGQQATLRCSPISGHTSVYWYQQALGLGLQFLLWYDEGEERNRGNFPPRFSGRQFPNYSSELNVNALELEDSALYLCASSLSTNTGELFFGEGSRLTVL.